Listed below are T cell receptor beta chains from one sample, sequenced in a study of blood T cell repertoires in COVID-19. Assay: immunoSEQ multiplex PCR; the TCRdb copy retains only in-frame clones and omits some. Of over 150,000 clones in the sample, 80% to 90% were seen once. The material sequenced was peripheral blood. These receptors were collected from a woman aged 18-29 years who had recovered from COVID-19. CDR3s include the opening cysteine and the closing phenylalanine or tryptophan. The D gene is left open where the match is weak. Clone size appears in some rows only: once, few, many, or a class for an expanded clone.

clone size	D gene	V gene	J gene	CDR3 DNA	CDR3 protein
-	TRBD2	TRBV3-1/TRBV3-2	TRBJ2-3	TGTGCCAGCAGCCCAGAGAGCGGGGGACGCACAGATACGCAGTATTTT	CASSPESGGRTDTQYF
-	-	TRBV3-1/TRBV3-2	TRBJ2-3	TGTGCCAGCACCCCGGAGGATACGCAGTATTTT	CASTPEDTQYF
once	-	TRBV3-1/TRBV3-2	TRBJ1-2	TGTGCCAGCAGCCAAGCGGGGGGAGGGGCTTGGGACTATGGCTACACCTTC	CASSQAGGGAWDYGYTF
once	TRBD2	TRBV2	TRBJ2-5	TGTGCCAGCAGTGACTTGGTTAGCGGGGAAGAGACCCAGTACTTC	CASSDLVSGEETQYF
-	-	TRBV11-3	TRBJ2-3	TGTGCCAGCAGCGTTGAGGAGGGTACGCAGTATTTT	CASSVEEGTQYF
once	TRBD2	TRBV10-3	TRBJ2-7	TGTGCCATCAGTGATCTAACTAGCGGGGACTACGAGCAGTACTTC	CAISDLTSGDYEQYF
few	-	TRBV2	TRBJ1-2	TGTGCCAGCAGTGAAAGCTTATCCTATGGCTACACCTTC	CASSESLSYGYTF
-	TRBD1	TRBV5-1	TRBJ2-7	TGCGCCAGCAGCAAAACCCAGGGGGCCTACGAGCAGTACTTC	CASSKTQGAYEQYF
-	-	TRBV4-3	TRBJ1-4	TGCGCCAGCAGCCAAGCCCGTCCGACTAATGAAAAACTGTTTTTT	CASSQARPTNEKLFF
-	TRBD1	TRBV19	TRBJ2-1	TGTGCCAGTAGTGTCGAACCTACAGGGGTAACACAGTTCTTC	CASSVEPTGVTQFF
-	-	TRBV19	TRBJ2-1	TGTGCCACTCGACCGGGACTTCGGGTCAATGAGCAGTTCTTC	CATRPGLRVNEQFF
-	-	TRBV7-6	TRBJ2-1	TGTGCCAGCAGCAGAGGTGATGAGCAGTTCTTC	CASSRGDEQFF
once	TRBD1	TRBV7-6	TRBJ2-4	TGTGCCAGCAGCTTTACAGGGGCGGAGGTAGACATTCAGTACTTC	CASSFTGAEVDIQYF
few	-	TRBV7-9	TRBJ2-7	TGTGCCAGCAGCTTGTCGTCCTACGAGCAGTACTTC	CASSLSSYEQYF
-	-	TRBV10-3	TRBJ1-2	TGTGCCATCAGTGAGGGCAGGGTAGGGAATGGCTACACCTTC	CAISEGRVGNGYTF
-	TRBD1	TRBV4-1	TRBJ1-2	TGCGCCAGCAGCCAGCAGGGGGCGCATGGCTACACCTTC	CASSQQGAHGYTF
-	TRBD1	TRBV7-9	TRBJ1-1	TGTGCCAGCAGCAAGACAGGGGGGCTGAACACTGAAGCTTTCTTT	CASSKTGGLNTEAFF
-	-	TRBV19	TRBJ1-1	TGTGCCAGTAGTATTAATCGCGGCAGATCTAACACTGAAGCTTTCTTT	CASSINRGRSNTEAFF
-	-	TRBV19	TRBJ1-3	TGTGCCAGTAGTCTGAGACAGTTCTCTGGAAACACCATATATTTT	CASSLRQFSGNTIYF
-	-	TRBV3-1/TRBV3-2	TRBJ1-4	TGTGCCAGCAGCCAATCGAGGGGGAGAGGTGAAAAACTGTTTTTT	CASSQSRGRGEKLFF
-	-	TRBV21-1	TRBJ1-2	TGTGCCAGCAGCATGGGGGACAGGGTTGTTGTGGGCTACACCTTC	CASSMGDRVVVGYTF
-	TRBD1	TRBV7-2	TRBJ2-3	TGTGCCAGCAGCTTGCGACAGGGACGGACAGATACGCAGTATTTT	CASSLRQGRTDTQYF
-	-	TRBV15	TRBJ2-6	TGTGCCACCAGCAGAGATCCGTCAGGGGAATATAGCTCTGGGGCCAACGTCCTGACTTTC	CATSRDPSGEYSSGANVLTF
few	TRBD1	TRBV7-2	TRBJ1-5	TGTGCCAGCAGCGGACAGGGATTCAATCAGCCCCAGCATTTT	CASSGQGFNQPQHF
-	TRBD1	TRBV7-9	TRBJ1-1	TGTGCCAGCAGCGCACGACAGGGTCGGGACACTGAAGCTTTCTTT	CASSARQGRDTEAFF
-	TRBD1	TRBV2	TRBJ2-2	TGTGCCAGCAGTCCGGGACAGAAGTTCACCGGGGAGCTGTTTTTT	CASSPGQKFTGELFF